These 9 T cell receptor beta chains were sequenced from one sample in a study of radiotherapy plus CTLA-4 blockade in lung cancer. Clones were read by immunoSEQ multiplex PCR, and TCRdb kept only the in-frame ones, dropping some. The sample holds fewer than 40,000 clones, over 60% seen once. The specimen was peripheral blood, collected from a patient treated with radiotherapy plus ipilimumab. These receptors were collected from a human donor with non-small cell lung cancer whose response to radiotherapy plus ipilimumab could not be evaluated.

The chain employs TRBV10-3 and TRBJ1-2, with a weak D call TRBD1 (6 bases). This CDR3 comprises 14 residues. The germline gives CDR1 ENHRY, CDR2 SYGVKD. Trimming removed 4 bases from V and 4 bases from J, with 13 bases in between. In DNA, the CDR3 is TGTGCCATCAGTGGGGCACAGGGTGGCTATGGCTACACCTTC. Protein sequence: CAISGAQGGYGYTF.

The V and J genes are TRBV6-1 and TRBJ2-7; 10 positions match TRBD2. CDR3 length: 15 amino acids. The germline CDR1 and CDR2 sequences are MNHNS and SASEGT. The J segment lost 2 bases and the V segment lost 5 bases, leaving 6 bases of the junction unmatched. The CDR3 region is CASSRQRGGTYEQYF. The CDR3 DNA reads TGTGCCAGCAGTAGGCAGCGGGGGGGTACCTACGAGCAGTACTTC.

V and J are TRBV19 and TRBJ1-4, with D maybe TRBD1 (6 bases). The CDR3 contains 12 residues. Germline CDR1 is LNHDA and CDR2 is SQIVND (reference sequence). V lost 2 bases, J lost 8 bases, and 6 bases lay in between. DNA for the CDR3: TGTGCCAGTAGTATACAGGGGGAAAAACTGTTTTTT. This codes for CASSIQGEKLFF.

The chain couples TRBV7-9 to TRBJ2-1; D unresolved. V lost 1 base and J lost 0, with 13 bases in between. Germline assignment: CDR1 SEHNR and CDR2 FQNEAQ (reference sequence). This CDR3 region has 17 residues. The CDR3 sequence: CASSLGSSRSSYNEQFF. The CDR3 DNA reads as TGTGCCAGCAGCTTAGGGAGTAGCAGAAGCTCCTACAATGAGCAGTTCTTC. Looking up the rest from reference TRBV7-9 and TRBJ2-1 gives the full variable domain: DTGVSQNPRHKITKRGQNVTFRCDPISEHNRLYWYRQTLGQGPEFLTYFQNEAQLEKSRLLSDRFSAERPKGSFSTLEIQRTEQGDSAMYLCASSLGSSRSSYNEQFFGPGTRLTVL.

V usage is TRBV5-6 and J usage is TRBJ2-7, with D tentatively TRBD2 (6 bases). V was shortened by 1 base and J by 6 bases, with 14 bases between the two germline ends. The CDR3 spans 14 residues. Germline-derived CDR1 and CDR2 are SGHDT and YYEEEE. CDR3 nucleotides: TGTGCCAGCAGCTTGTTTGGGGGGAAAGCCGAGCAGTACTTC. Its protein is CASSLFGGKAEQYF.

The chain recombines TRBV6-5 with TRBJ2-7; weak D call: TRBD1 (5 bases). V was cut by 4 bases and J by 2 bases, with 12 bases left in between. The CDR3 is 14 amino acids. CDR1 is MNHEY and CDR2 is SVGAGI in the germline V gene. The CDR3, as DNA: TGTGCCAGCAGTTTAAACAGGAACGCCTACGAGCAGTACTTC. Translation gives CASSLNRNAYEQYF.

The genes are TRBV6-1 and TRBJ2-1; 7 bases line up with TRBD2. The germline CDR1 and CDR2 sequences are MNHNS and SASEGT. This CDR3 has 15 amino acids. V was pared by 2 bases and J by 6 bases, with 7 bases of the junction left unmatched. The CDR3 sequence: CASSEWGEGRNEQFF. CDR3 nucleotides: TGTGCCAGCAGTGAATGGGGGGAGGGCCGCAATGAGCAGTTCTTC.

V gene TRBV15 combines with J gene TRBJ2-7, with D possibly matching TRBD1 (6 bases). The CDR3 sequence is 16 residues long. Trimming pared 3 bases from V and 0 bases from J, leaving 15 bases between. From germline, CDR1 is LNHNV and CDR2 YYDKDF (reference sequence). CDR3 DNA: TGTGCCACCAGCAGCTTCCCCGGACAGCCCTCCTACGAGCAGTACTTC. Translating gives CATSSFPGQPSYEQYF.

CDR3 sequence reads: CASSLGQVYEQYF. The CDR3 coding sequence is TGTGCCAGCAGCTTAGGACAGGTTTACGAGCAGTACTTC. The rearrangement links TRBV7-2 to TRBJ2-7; TRBD1 is a possible D gene (6 bases). Trimming shortened V by 1 base and J by 4 bases, and 8 bases separated the two germline ends. The CDR3 runs to 13 residues. Germline V lookup: CDR1 SGHTA, CDR2 FQGNSA.